The 13 T cell receptor beta chains below were found in one sample sequenced in a study of control samples from healthy donors and cancer patients. Clones were read by immunoSEQ multiplex PCR, and TCRdb kept only the in-frame ones, dropping some. The sample lists about 170,000 clones, around 92% occurring once. Sequenced input: blood. Source of these receptors: a woman aged 30 to 39 in good health.

This rearrangement joins TRBV10-1 to TRBJ2-3, with D unclear. Germline V gene sequence: CDR1 WNHNN, CDR2 SYGVQD (reference sequence). The CDR3 totals 13 residues. Trimming cost V 4 bases and J 4 bases, with 9 bases left between them. The CDR3 loop reads CASSGSVPDTQYF. As DNA, the CDR3 is TGCGCCAGCAGTGGAAGCGTCCCAGATACGCAGTATTTT.

This chain joins TRBV2 and TRBJ1-6; D is uncertain. Germline V gene sequence: CDR1 SNHLY, CDR2 FYNNEI. This CDR3 is built from 14 residues. Trimming shortened V by 2 bases and J by 11 bases, and 13 bases separated the two germline ends. The CDR3 spells CASSEMAGPPPLHF. The CDR3 DNA sequence: TGTGCCAGCAGTGAAATGGCTGGCCCTCCACCCCTCCACTTT.

V is TRBV5-1 and J is TRBJ2-5; 7 bases line up with TRBD1. V lost 5 bases to trimming and J lost 3 bases; unmatched junction nucleotides: 13. There are 16 residues in the CDR3. Looked up from germline, CDR1 is SGHRS and CDR2 is YFSETQ. Written as DNA, the CDR3 is TGCGCCAGCAGTTGGACAGGATGGCTTGCCGAAGAGACCCAGTACTTC. Encoded protein: CASSWTGWLAEETQYF.

This clone was found a few times. CDR3 nucleotides: TGTGCCAGCAGTGACGGTTTGGGTGGCACAGATACGCAGTATTTT. This gives the protein CASSDGLGGTDTQYF. The rearrangement uses TRBV6-4 and TRBJ2-3; no clear D gene. V gave up 2 bases and J gave up 1 base, with 10 bases separating them. The CDR3 sequence is 15 residues long. Germline V lookup: CDR1 MRHNA, CDR2 SNTAGT.

The J gene is TRBJ2-3, the V gene TRBV13; 7 bases are a match to TRBD2. The CDR3 runs to 12 residues. The junction had 6 bases not matched to a gene; V was cut back by 5 bases and J by 10 bases. CDR1 is PRHDT, CDR2 FYEKMQ, per germline (reference sequence). The CDR3 loop is CASSTGLGAQYF. Written as DNA, the CDR3 is TGTGCCAGCAGCACCGGACTAGGAGCGCAGTATTTT.

V gene TRBV28 combines with J gene TRBJ2-7; 9 bases match TRBD2. The CDR3 length is 16 residues. Per germline, CDR1 MDHEN and CDR2 SYDVKM. Germline trimming cut 4 bases from V and 0 bases from J; bases unmatched to any gene: 7. The CDR3 loop is CASSSRLADSSYEQYF. As DNA, the CDR3 is TGTGCCAGCAGTTCTCGACTAGCGGATAGCTCCTACGAGCAGTACTTC. Full variable domain (rest looked up from reference TRBV28 and TRBJ2-7): DVKVTQSSRYLVKRTGEKVFLECVQDMDHENMFWYRQDPGLGLRLIYFSYDVKMKEKGDIPEGYSVSREKKERFSLILESASTNQTSMYLCASSSRLADSSYEQYFGPGTRLTVT.

The chain recombines TRBV27 with TRBJ2-2, with TRBD2 matching over 9 bases. The CDR3 has 14 amino acids. Germline lookup yields CDR1 MNHEY and CDR2 SMNVEV (reference sequence). After removal of 7 bases from V and 5 bases from J, the junction contained 5 bases not matched to a gene. This chain's CDR3 is CASTRAGGTGELFF. The DNA of the CDR3 is TGTGCCAGCACCCGAGCGGGAGGTACCGGGGAGCTGTTTTTT.

CDR3 coding DNA: TGTGCCAGCAGTGAGGAGCCTGAGAATCAGCCCCAGCATTTT. Its translation is CASSEEPENQPQHF. The rearrangement joins TRBV2 to TRBJ1-5; D unclear. Germline assignment: CDR1 SNHLY and CDR2 FYNNEI. CDR3 length: 14 residues. Deletions cut 3 bases from V and 4 bases from J, with 10 bases between. The full variable domain, its missing parts supplied by reference TRBV2 and TRBJ1-5, is EPEVTQTPSHQVTQMGQEVILRCVPISNHLYFYWYRQILGQKVEFLVSFYNNEISEKSEIFDDQFSVERPDGSNFTLKIRSTKLEDSAMYFCASSEEPENQPQHFGDGTRLSIL.

This clone was picked up one time. The chain employs TRBV5-6 and TRBJ2-3; 7 bases agree with TRBD2. The germline gives CDR1 SGHDT, CDR2 YYEEEE. V dropped 0 bases and J dropped 2; count of bases not matched to a gene: 6. The CDR3 runs 16 residues. The chain's CDR3 is CASSLDVGRLTDTQYF. CDR3 sequence (DNA): TGTGCCAGCAGCTTGGACGTCGGGAGGCTCACAGATACGCAGTATTTT.

This clone has only one observation. For the CDR3, the DNA is TGTGCCAGCAGCTTAGATGGTGTCACAGATACGCAGTATTTT. Protein: CASSLDGVTDTQYF. V and J are TRBV7-8 and TRBJ2-3; D unresolved. V lost 1 base to trimming and J lost 2 bases, with 7 bases between them. This CDR3 has 14 residues. The germline V gene encodes CDR1 SGHVS and CDR2 FQNEAQ. The full variable domain, in which reference TRBV7-8 and TRBJ2-3 provide the parts outside the CDR3, is GAGVSQSPRYKVAKRGQDVALRCDPISGHVSLFWYQQALGQGPEFLTYFQNEAQLDKSGLPSDRFFAERPEGSVSTLKIQRTQQEDSAVYLCASSLDGVTDTQYFGPGTRLTVL.

The chain recombines TRBV7-3 with TRBJ2-7; 14 nucleotides match TRBD2. This CDR3 has 15 amino acids. V lost 3 bases, J lost 6 bases, and 4 bases stayed unmatched. Germline CDR1 reads SGHTA; CDR2 reads FQGTGA. The CDR3 loop reads CASSLTSGRAGEQYF. CDR3 sequence (DNA): TGTGCCAGCAGCTTGACTAGCGGGAGGGCTGGCGAGCAGTACTTC.

Only one count was recorded for this clone. V is TRBV4-3 and J is TRBJ1-6; no clear D. The germline CDR1 and CDR2 sequences are LGHNA and YSLEER. Trimming cost V 1 base and J 7 bases, with 8 bases left between them. The CDR3 contains 14 residues. The chain's CDR3 is CASSQGAVNSPLHF. DNA for the CDR3: TGCGCCAGCAGCCAAGGGGCGGTAAATTCACCCCTCCACTTT.

This sequence joins TRBV5-4 and TRBJ1-1; TRBD1 might be the D (5 bases). Germline V gives CDR1 SGHNT, CDR2 YYREEE (reference sequence). The CDR3 runs to 13 residues. Trimming pared 0 bases from V and 10 bases from J, leaving 13 bases between. The CDR3 reads CASSLESGDRAFF. DNA for the CDR3: TGTGCCAGCAGCTTGGAGTCGGGGGATCGAGCTTTCTTT.